This TCR beta chain was captured in a study of control samples from healthy donors and cancer patients. This clone was seen ten or more times. Other DNA sequences in the sample encode the same CDR3. Method: immunoSEQ multiplex PCR; TCRdb's copy keeps in-frame clones and lacks some. This sample has 100,000 to 150,000 clones; roughly 87% occur once, and the top ten carry 1.5% to 2%. The TCR originated in a man between 18 and 35 years old in good health. The sequenced sample consisted of blood.

The CDR3 here is CASSGVYEQYF. DNA for the CDR3: TGCGCCAGCAGCGGAGTTTACGAGCAGTACTTC. This chain links TRBV5-1 with TRBJ2-7, with no clear D. The CDR3 is 11 residues long. The germline CDR1 and CDR2 sequences are SGHRS and YFSETQ. Deletions cut 4 bases from V and 4 bases from J, with 6 bases between.